This TCR beta chain originates from a study of CD4 T cell repertoires in COVID-19. Whole-study context: After roughly 10 days of IL-2 expansion, CFSE-low cells were relabeled and restimulated with other coronavirus spikes.

Donors had recovered from mild-to-severe COVID-19. The memory T cells were sequenced right after ex vivo isolation, without culture. Regarding the study as a whole: Some SARS-CoV-2 clonotypes, between roughly 7 and 27%, recurred in SARS-CoV and/or HKU1 cultures.

Profiled with immunoSEQ multiplex PCR; TCRdb holds only in-frame clones, not every one. The sample has approximately 75,000 clones; 83% are singletons. Concerning this clone: Its antigen is not known.

Germline assignment: CDR1 MNHEY and CDR2 SVGAGI. Trimming cost V 2 bases and J 6 bases; bases outside gene matches: 6. The CDR3 runs 15 residues. The chain couples TRBV6-5 to TRBJ1-5; 8 positions match TRBD1. The sequences come from CD4+ T cells from peripheral blood, collected after recovery from COVID-19. The receptor's source is a human donor who had COVID-19. CDR3 in amino acids: CASSYVQGVSQPQHF. For the CDR3, the DNA is TGTGCCAGCAGTTACGTACAGGGGGTTAGTCAGCCCCAGCATTTT.